Presented here are 27 T cell receptor beta chains from one specimen sequenced in a study of identical twins. Using its own MiXCR run on the 5' RACE reads, TCRdb lists one record per CDR3 protein. The data contain about 920,000 distinct CDR3 sequences, approximately 13% of them seen just once; the ten biggest clones take up 1.5% to 2%. Separately, the same data were catalogued under a study of yellow fever vaccine responses in identical twins.

Sequences were obtained from PBMCs. The receptor set was obtained from a woman in her late teens or twenties in good health.

The chain employs TRBV25-1 and TRBJ1-6; D gene ambiguous. This CDR3 is built from 16 residues. Germline V gives CDR1 MGHDK, CDR2 SYGVNS. V dropped 4 bases and J dropped 6 bases, with 16 bases sitting between them. Here the CDR3 DNA reads TGTGCCAGCAGTGGGGAATTTTTCAGCAGTAATTCACCCCTCCACTTT. Its protein is CASSGEFFSSNSPLHF.

The chain has TRBV20-1 and TRBJ2-1; perhaps TRBD2 as D (5 bases). Trimming left V 4 bases short and J 2 bases short, with 12 bases between. There are 14 residues in the CDR3. CDR1 DFQATT and CDR2 SNEGSKA come from the germline V gene (reference sequence). CDR3 sequence reads: CSATSWTPYNEQFF. The CDR3 region has the DNA TGCAGTGCTACCTCCTGGACTCCCTACAATGAGCAGTTCTTC.

The rearrangement uses TRBV15 and TRBJ1-1; D is unclear. Germline V CDR1 and CDR2: LNHNV, YYDKDF (reference sequence). V was trimmed by 4 bases and J by 8 bases, leaving 11 bases between them. The CDR3 contains 12 residues. CDR3 amino acids: CATSIWGGEAFF. CDR3 DNA: TGTGCCACCAGCATTTGGGGTGGGGAAGCTTTCTTT.

This chain uses TRBV12-3 or TRBV12-4 with TRBJ1-2; D is uncertain. Trimming removed 7 bases from V and 4 bases from J, with 19 bases in between. This CDR3 is built from 15 residues. CDR3 coding DNA: TGTGCCAGCATCAAAGGAGGGTTTAGCAGCTATGGCTACACCTTC. As protein: CASIKGGFSSYGYTF.

This clonotype was detected only a few times. The genes are TRBV7-9 and TRBJ1-1; D not certain. CDR1 and CDR2 from the germline V gene are SEHNR and FQNEAQ (reference sequence). The CDR3 is 13 residues long. V shed 5 bases and J shed 8 bases, with 15 bases lying between them. CDR3 coding DNA: TGTGCCAGCAGCCCAATCCCGAGCGCCGAAGCTTTCTTT. Its protein product is CASSPIPSAEAFF.

This clonotype has a handful of counts. V gene TRBV28 combines with J gene TRBJ2-2; the D gene is possibly TRBD2 (6 bases). V lost 8 bases, J lost 3 bases, and 10 bases lay in between. The length of the CDR3 is 13 residues. In germline, CDR1 is MDHEN, CDR2 SYDVKM. DNA for the CDR3: TGTGCCAGCTACGGGAGTCACACCGGGGAGCTGTTTTTT. Amino acid sequence: CASYGSHTGELFF.

The chain employs TRBV6-1 and TRBJ2-5; TRBD1 matches at 10 bases. V lost 7 bases, J lost 5 bases, and 13 bases stayed unmatched. Germline V lookup: CDR1 MNHNS, CDR2 SASEGT. The CDR3 is 16 residues long. The CDR3 DNA follows: TGTGCCAGCAACCCGGTGGGACAGGGGTTATCTGAGACCCAGTACTTC. Its protein is CASNPVGQGLSETQYF.

This clonotype was detected only a few times. CDR3 in amino acids: CSVDMGQGASMGELFF. Written as DNA, the CDR3 is TGCAGCGTTGATATGGGACAGGGGGCATCAATGGGGGAGCTGTTTTTT. The V gene is TRBV29-1, the J gene TRBJ2-2; 12 nucleotides align to TRBD1. With 3 bases clipped from V and 8 bases from J, the junction kept 10 bases outside the gene matches. CDR3 length: 16 residues. Germline V CDR1 and CDR2: SQVTM, ANQGSEA.

The V gene is TRBV29-1, the J gene TRBJ2-7; a weak D match, TRBD2 (7 bases). The CDR3 length is 13 residues. Germline CDR1 reads SQVTM; CDR2 reads ANQGSEA. V shed 6 bases and J shed 3 bases, with 15 bases lying between them. In DNA, the CDR3 is TGCAGCGTAGGGGGTAGCGGGCTCTACGAGCAGTACTTC. It yields the protein CSVGGSGLYEQYF.

This chain's CDR3 is CASSLAPGQGNEKLFF. The CDR3 nucleotides are TGCGCCAGCAGCTTGGCCCCCGGACAGGGAAATGAAAAACTGTTTTTT. The chain links TRBV5-1 to TRBJ1-4; 8 bases are shared with TRBD1. Germline values: CDR1 SGHRS, CDR2 YFSETQ. The CDR3 spans 16 residues. Unmatched junction bases numbered 6, after V lost 0 bases and J lost 5 bases.

This clonotype turned up a few times. The chain is built from TRBV5-1 and TRBJ2-3; the D gene is possibly TRBD2 (5 bases). This CDR3 is built from 15 residues. V lost 2 bases to trimming and J lost 4 bases, with 14 bases between them. Germline values: CDR1 SGHRS, CDR2 YFSETQ. CDR3 sequence reads: CASSFALRDADTQYF. The CDR3 DNA is TGCGCCAGCAGCTTTGCCCTTCGGGATGCAGATACGCAGTATTTT.

This clonotype was found a few times. The V and J genes are TRBV20-1 and TRBJ1-6; D may be TRBD1 (6 bases). V dropped 1 base and J dropped 6 bases, with 13 bases sitting between them. The CDR3 loop spans 15 amino acids. CDR1 DFQATT and CDR2 SNEGSKA come from the germline V gene (reference sequence). The CDR3 region is CSARAPGQFNSPLHF. Here the CDR3 DNA reads TGCAGTGCTAGAGCACCGGGACAATTTAATTCACCCCTCCACTTT.

The chain employs TRBV11-2 and TRBJ2-7, with D perhaps TRBD1 (6 bases). Per germline, CDR1 SGHAT and CDR2 FQNNGV. This CDR3 is 14 amino acids long. Trimming shortened V by 5 bases and J by 1 base, and 12 bases separated the two germline ends. This CDR3 is CASSQGHGSYEQYF. DNA for the CDR3: TGTGCCAGCAGCCAGGGACACGGATCCTACGAGCAGTACTTC.

This clonotype was seen a few times. The rearrangement uses TRBV6-1 and TRBJ2-1; the match to TRBD1 covers 9 bases. The germline gives CDR1 MNHNS, CDR2 SASEGT. Losses at the gene ends were 7 bases for V and 4 bases for J; bases not matched to a gene: 8. This CDR3 has 15 amino acids. The CDR3 loop reads CASMAGTGFYNEQFF. Here the CDR3 DNA reads TGTGCCAGCATGGCCGGGACAGGGTTTTACAATGAGCAGTTCTTC.

The V gene is TRBV27, the J gene TRBJ2-7; tentative D call: TRBD1 (6 bases). CDR1 MNHEY and CDR2 SMNVEV come from the germline V gene (reference sequence). The CDR3 extends over 14 amino acids. V lost 4 bases and J lost 4, with 14 bases in between. This CDR3 reads CASSWRPGEYEQYF. CDR3 coding DNA: TGTGCCAGCAGTTGGAGACCAGGGGAGTACGAGCAGTACTTC.

The J gene is TRBJ2-3, the V gene TRBV7-9, with 7 bases lining up with TRBD1. V lost 1 base, J lost 4 bases, and 11 bases stayed unmatched. The CDR3 consists of 17 residues. The V gene's germline CDR1 is SEHNR and CDR2 FQNEAQ (reference sequence). CDR3 sequence: CASSLVKTGSDSDTQYF. In DNA, the CDR3 is TGTGCCAGCAGCTTAGTGAAGACAGGGAGTGATTCAGATACGCAGTATTTT.

The chain is built from TRBV5-1 and TRBJ2-3; 14 bases are shared with TRBD2. J gave up 2 bases and V 0 bases, and 20 bases lay outside the gene matches. The germline V gene has CDR1 SGHRS and CDR2 YFSETQ. There are 23 residues in the CDR3. CDR3 nucleotide sequence: TGCGCCAGCAGCTTGGAAGGGACTAGCGGGAGCATTTTTCGGCCACGCCCCACAGATACGCAGTATTTT. Amino acid sequence: CASSLEGTSGSIFRPRPTDTQYF.

This clonotype has only a few counts. CDR3 amino acids: CASSRTGSAPDTQYF. The CDR3 nucleotides read TGTGCCAGCAGCCGGACAGGGAGTGCCCCAGATACGCAGTATTTT. The rearrangement links TRBV7-9 to TRBJ2-3, with 8 nucleotides matching TRBD1. The ends lost 5 bases at V and 4 bases at J; junction bases unmatched: 8. This CDR3 comprises 15 residues. Per the germline V gene, CDR1 is SEHNR and CDR2 is FQNEAQ (reference sequence).

The gene calls are TRBV7-9 and TRBJ2-3; D is undetermined. The germline V and J ends were trimmed by 5 bases and 3 bases, with 9 bases remaining between them. Germline CDR1 SEHNR, CDR2 FQNEAQ (reference sequence). The CDR3 covers 13 residues. The CDR3 DNA sequence: TGTGCCAGCAGCCCACTTTGGACAGATACGCAGTATTTT. This translates into CASSPLWTDTQYF.

This clonotype has a handful of counts. The chain employs TRBV12-3 or TRBV12-4 and TRBJ2-1; possible D gene TRBD2, 5 bases. The CDR3 has 16 residues. Between the trimmed V and J ends, which lost 1 base and 5 bases, there was a span of 15 bases. For the CDR3, the DNA is TGTGCCAGCAGTTTAGGAAGACGAGTGGGAGACAATGAGCAGTTCTTC. Amino acid sequence: CASSLGRRVGDNEQFF.

V usage is TRBV2 and J usage is TRBJ2-2; the match to TRBD2 covers 9 bases. V was pared by 10 bases and J by 6 bases, with 9 bases of the junction left unmatched. CDR3 length: 14 amino acids. Germline-derived CDR1 and CDR2 are SNHLY and FYNNEI. In DNA form, the CDR3 reads TGTGCCACCCGTAGCGGGGGTGGGCCCGGGGAGCTGTTTTTT. Translated: CATRSGGGPGELFF.

CDR3 DNA sequence: TGTGCCAGCAGCTTGGGGGGCCTCGACTATGGCTACACCTTC. Protein: CASSLGGLDYGYTF. The rearrangement links TRBV5-6 to TRBJ1-2, with D perhaps matching TRBD1 (5 bases). Per germline, CDR1 SGHDT and CDR2 YYEEEE. Trimming shortened V by 0 bases and J by 3 bases, and 9 bases separated the two germline ends. The CDR3 consists of 14 residues.

Only a few counts were recorded for this clonotype. The genes are TRBV20-1 and TRBJ2-6; D possibly corresponds to TRBD1 (6 bases). The CDR3 is made up of 17 amino acids. Trimming stripped 0 bases from V and 0 bases from J, with 12 bases between. Per the germline V gene, CDR1 is DFQATT and CDR2 is SNEGSKA (reference sequence). CDR3 sequence reads: CSARDPGQTSGANVLTF. Here the CDR3 DNA reads TGCAGTGCTAGAGATCCGGGACAAACCTCTGGGGCCAACGTCCTGACTTTC.

Concerning this clonotype: A read error may account for a junction end that differs from germline. The gene calls are TRBV5-1 and TRBJ2-3; D may be TRBD1 (5 bases). Germline V CDR1 and CDR2: SGHRS, YFSETQ. The CDR3 sequence is 13 residues long. The CDR3 region is CASSTSDSPLMDF. The CDR3 DNA is TGCGCCAGCAGCACCTCCGACAGTCCCTTAATGGATTTT.

The V gene is TRBV5-1, the J gene TRBJ1-6, with TRBD1 matching over 7 bases. Germline assignment: CDR1 SGHRS and CDR2 YFSETQ. The CDR3 totals 15 residues. Trimming cost V 4 bases and J 8 bases; bases outside gene matches: 9. The CDR3 DNA reads TGCGCCAGCAGCATGAGGGGGCATCAGGATTCACCCCTCCACTTT. Translating it yields CASSMRGHQDSPLHF.

This clonotype occurred a few times. The rearrangement uses TRBV7-8 and TRBJ1-1; D not resolved. The CDR3 runs to 17 residues. Germline V lookup: CDR1 SGHVS, CDR2 FQNEAQ. V was shortened by 4 bases and J by 3 bases, with 21 bases between the two germline ends. The CDR3 DNA follows: TGTGCCAGCAGCTCCCGAGGCCGTACAACGAGGGACACTGAAGCTTTCTTT. Its protein product is CASSSRGRTTRDTEAFF.

The chain couples TRBV20-1 to TRBJ2-1, with D hard to call. This CDR3 region has 13 residues. From germline, CDR1 is DFQATT and CDR2 SNEGSKA (reference sequence). The V end was cut by 2 bases, the J end by 10 bases, with 15 bases between. The DNA for the CDR3 is TGCAGTGCTAGACGCCTCATATATGACGAGCAGTTCTTC. It codes for CSARRLIYDEQFF.